The 20 T cell receptor beta chains reported below all come from one sample, sequenced in a study of identical twins. MiXCR, applied by TCRdb to the 5' RACE reads, yields one record per CDR3 protein. The sample comprises some 500,000 distinct CDR3 sequences, over 12% of which are singletons, and about 0.53% rests with the top ten. The same specimen was also included in a second study, on yellow fever vaccine responses in identical twins.

Sequencing was done on a sample of CD4+ T cells sorted from blood. All receptors derive from a woman under 30 in good health.

This clonotype was observed a few times. V is TRBV28 and J is TRBJ1-5; D may be TRBD1 (5 bases). Per germline, CDR1 MDHEN and CDR2 SYDVKM. The CDR3 consists of 16 residues. The V end was cut by 5 bases, the J end by 1 base, with 15 bases between. The CDR3 spells CASSLDTGQSNQPQHF. CDR3 sequence (DNA): TGTGCCAGCAGTCTCGACACGGGGCAAAGCAATCAGCCCCAGCATTTT.

V is TRBV29-1 and J is TRBJ2-7, with unresolved D. Germline-derived CDR1 and CDR2 are SQVTM and ANQGSEA. The CDR3 length is 11 residues. V was shortened by 3 bases and J by 6 bases, with 9 bases between the two germline ends. The CDR3 here is CSVDPTSEQYF. DNA for the CDR3: TGCAGCGTTGATCCAACCAGCGAGCAGTACTTC.

This clonotype was detected only a few times. The gene calls are TRBV28 and TRBJ2-1, with D perhaps TRBD1 (5 bases). V lost 7 bases and J 7 bases, leaving 23 bases between the germline ends. Germline V CDR1 and CDR2: MDHEN, SYDVKM. The length of the CDR3 is 16 residues. For the CDR3, the DNA is TGTGCCAGCACCCAAAATGGGGCAGGGAAAGTGAATGAGCAGTTCTTC. Its protein is CASTQNGAGKVNEQFF. Full variable domain (remainder filled in from reference TRBV28 and TRBJ2-1): DVKVTQSSRYLVKRTGEKVFLECVQDMDHENMFWYRQDPGLGLRLIYFSYDVKMKEKGDIPEGYSVSREKKERFSLILESASTNQTSMYLCASTQNGAGKVNEQFFGPGTRLTVL.

This clonotype occurred many times. The gene calls are TRBV5-1 and TRBJ2-1; TRBD2 agrees at 7 bases. Germline V gene data show CDR1 as SGHRS and CDR2 as YFSETQ. V lost 0 bases, J lost 6 bases, and 3 bases stayed unmatched. The CDR3 is 14 residues long. CDR3 bases: TGCGCCAGCAGCTTGGGTAGCGGGCTCAATGAGCAGTTCTTC. Encoded protein: CASSLGSGLNEQFF.

This clonotype was seen a handful of times. The CDR3 loop reads CASSQPGTAYNEQFF. The CDR3 nucleotides read TGTGCCAGCAGCCAACCCGGGACAGCCTACAATGAGCAGTTCTTC. J is TRBJ2-1 and V is TRBV7-6; TRBD1 matches at 7 bases. The CDR3 consists of 15 residues. Per the germline V gene, CDR1 is SGHVS and CDR2 is FNYEAQ. Losses at the gene ends were 5 bases for V and 2 bases for J; bases not matched to a gene: 6.

The chain is built from TRBV6-5 and TRBJ2-2, with a possible D match to TRBD2 (5 bases). Between the trimmed V and J ends, which lost 4 bases and 1 base, there was a span of 13 bases. Per the germline V gene, CDR1 is MNHEY and CDR2 is SVGAGI. The CDR3 runs to 16 residues. CDR3 sequence: CASSSILERNTGELFF. CDR3 DNA sequence: TGTGCCAGCAGTTCTATACTAGAACGGAACACCGGGGAGCTGTTTTTT.

V is TRBV24-1 and J is TRBJ2-3, with 11 bases matching TRBD2. Losses at the gene ends were 10 bases for V and 2 bases for J; bases not matched to a gene: 4. CDR3 length: 14 residues. The germline V gene has CDR1 KGHDR and CDR2 SFDVKD. The CDR3 sequence is CATGTSGFTDTQYF. The DNA for the CDR3 is TGTGCCACAGGGACTAGCGGATTCACAGATACGCAGTATTTT.

This clonotype showed up just a few times. The chain combines TRBV12-3 or TRBV12-4 with TRBJ2-2; 10 positions agree with TRBD1. Losses at the gene ends were 6 bases for V and 4 bases for J; bases not matched to a gene: 5. The CDR3 is 15 amino acids. CDR3 bases: TGTGCCAGCAGAAAGACAGGGGGCGGCACCGGGGAGCTGTTTTTT. Translation gives CASRKTGGGTGELFF.

The V gene is TRBV20-1, the J gene TRBJ2-7; 8 nucleotides match TRBD2. The CDR3 totals 17 residues. The germline V gene has CDR1 DFQATT and CDR2 SNEGSKA (reference sequence). V dropped 0 bases and J dropped 0; count of bases not matched to a gene: 10. The CDR3 protein is CSARDWLAGASSYEQYF. CDR3 in DNA: TGCAGTGCTAGAGATTGGCTAGCGGGCGCAAGCTCCTACGAGCAGTACTTC.

The chain combines TRBV5-1 with TRBJ2-5; D tentatively fits TRBD1 or TRBD2 (5 bases each). There are 15 residues in the CDR3. Germline V gene data show CDR1 as SGHRS and CDR2 as YFSETQ. V dropped 0 bases and J dropped 0 bases, with 9 bases sitting between them. The CDR3 loop is CASSLGGAYQETQYF. As DNA, the CDR3 is TGCGCCAGCAGCTTGGGAGGGGCTTACCAAGAGACCCAGTACTTC.

This clonotype was found a few times. The chain links TRBV2 to TRBJ2-1, with 9 positions matching TRBD2. The length of the CDR3 is 15 residues. The germline V gene has CDR1 SNHLY and CDR2 FYNNEI. The V gene end was trimmed by 3 bases and the J gene end by 0 bases; junction bases not matched to a gene: 0. The CDR3 region is CASSDSGSSYNEQFF. DNA of the CDR3: TGTGCCAGCAGTGATAGCGGGAGCTCCTACAATGAGCAGTTCTTC.

The V and J genes are TRBV7-3 and TRBJ2-3; D ambiguous. Germline V gene sequence: CDR1 SGHTA, CDR2 FQGTGA. This CDR3 comprises 13 residues. V was trimmed by 6 bases and J by 1 base, leaving 8 bases between them. For the CDR3, the DNA is TGTGCCAGCAGTCAGATCCGCACAGATACGCAGTATTTT. Translated: CASSQIRTDTQYF.

The chain combines TRBV14 with TRBJ2-2; 12 bases are a match to TRBD2. Trimming removed 4 bases from V and 7 bases from J; junction bases left unmatched: 7. The CDR3 contains 16 residues. Germline V lookup: CDR1 SGHDN, CDR2 FVKESK. CDR3 in DNA: TGTGCCAGCAGCCCGGCCGGGACTAGCGGGTTCGGGGAGCTGTTTTTT. This translates into CASSPAGTSGFGELFF.

This clonotype was picked up many times. The J gene is TRBJ2-3, the V gene TRBV11-2; D assignment may be TRBD1 or TRBD2 (5 bases each). This CDR3 has 15 amino acids. V shed 1 base and J shed 2 bases, with 10 bases lying between them. Germline CDR1 is SGHAT and CDR2 is FQNNGV. CDR3 residues: CASSLGGRNTDTQYF. DNA for the CDR3: TGTGCCAGCAGCTTAGGGGGACGGAACACAGATACGCAGTATTTT.

This clonotype was recorded at least ten times. The chain joins TRBV5-5 to TRBJ2-3; 9 bases are a match to TRBD1. Trimming at V came to 6 bases and at J to 4 bases, leaving 3 bases not matched to a gene. Germline values: CDR1 SGHKS, CDR2 YYEKEE (reference sequence). The CDR3 consists of 13 residues. CDR3 amino acids: CASTRQGADTQYF. The CDR3 DNA reads TGTGCCAGCACGAGACAGGGGGCAGATACGCAGTATTTT.

This clonotype was seen a few times. The chain carries TRBV7-2 and TRBJ2-3; 13 bases match TRBD2. Germline CDR1 and CDR2: SGHTA and FQGNSA. The CDR3 contains 15 residues. Trimming cost V 6 bases and J 6 bases; bases outside gene matches: 6. CDR3 amino acids: CASRKGLAGVDTQYF. The CDR3 DNA follows: TGTGCCAGCAGAAAAGGACTAGCGGGAGTCGATACGCAGTATTTT.

The chain combines TRBV7-9 with TRBJ1-1; D gene ambiguous. CDR1 SEHNR and CDR2 FQNEAQ come from the germline V gene (reference sequence). Between the trimmed V and J ends, which lost 5 bases and 2 bases, there was a span of 9 bases. This CDR3 is built from 13 residues. CDR3 loop: CASSLGYNTEAFF. CDR3 DNA sequence: TGTGCCAGCAGCCTGGGATATAACACTGAAGCTTTCTTT.

Only a few counts were recorded for this clonotype. The chain has TRBV6-5 and TRBJ1-1, with 8 bases that match TRBD1. The germline CDR1 and CDR2 sequences are MNHEY and SVGAGI. Trimming at V came to 4 bases and at J to 1 base, leaving 8 bases not matched to a gene. The CDR3 is made up of 16 amino acids. CDR3 bases: TGTGCCAGCAGTTCCCAGGACAGGGTCGGGAACACTGAAGCTTTCTTT. This sequence encodes CASSSQDRVGNTEAFF.

This chain joins TRBV12-3 or TRBV12-4 and TRBJ2-5; possibly TRBD2 for D (7 bases). CDR3 length: 15 amino acids. Trimming shortened V by 2 bases and J by 5 bases, and 15 bases separated the two germline ends. The CDR3 region is CASSLRGGAGETQYF. Here the CDR3 DNA reads TGTGCCAGCAGTTTAAGAGGGGGGGCTGGGGAGACCCAGTACTTC.

In its sample, this clonotype was seen a few times. This chain links TRBV7-9 with TRBJ2-1, with TRBD2 as a possible D gene (7 bases). The germline gives CDR1 SEHNR, CDR2 FQNEAQ (reference sequence). With 5 bases removed from V and 5 bases from J, the gap between germline ends came to 16 bases. This CDR3 comprises 15 residues. CDR3 protein: CASSPGRGPNNEQFF. In DNA, the CDR3 is TGTGCCAGCAGCCCGGGGCGGGGGCCGAACAATGAGCAGTTCTTC.